The TCR beta chain described here comes from a study of regulatory T cells in long-lasting Graves disease. This clonotype has a count of ten or more. Time point noted: newly diagnosed GD, antithyroid drugs for less than 3 months. PBMC RNA was the source of the TCR library. This CDR3 is 14 amino acids long. With 7 bases clipped from V and 6 bases from J, the junction kept 4 bases outside the gene matches. Germline assignment: CDR1 KGHDR and CDR2 SFDVKD. Both iRepertoire HTBI primers and Arm-PCR of CDR3 regions were used to build the TCR beta libraries. TCRdb fed the multiplex PCR reads into MiXCR, producing one record per CDR3 protein. The profile shows 400,000 to 450,000 distinct CDR3 sequences, roughly 15% of them singletons. The same data also went into a second study, on T cells in Graves' hyperthyroidism and ophthalmopathy. That study adds: Diagnosis rested on symptoms, serum thyroxine and TRAb, thyroid ultrasound, and orbital computed tomography. In the analysis, a 13 V-J model separated ophthalmopathy from stable hyperthyroidism.

Here the sequenced sample was peripheral blood mononuclear cells (PBMCs), taken at new diagnosis, from a patient treated with antithyroid drugs. The sequence derives from a woman aged 30 to 39 with Graves disease. The V and J genes are TRBV24-1 and TRBJ2-1, with 11 bases fitting TRBD2. CDR3 sequence: CATRTSGSSNEQFF. CDR3 nucleotides: TGTGCCACCAGAACTAGCGGGAGTAGCAATGAGCAGTTCTTC.